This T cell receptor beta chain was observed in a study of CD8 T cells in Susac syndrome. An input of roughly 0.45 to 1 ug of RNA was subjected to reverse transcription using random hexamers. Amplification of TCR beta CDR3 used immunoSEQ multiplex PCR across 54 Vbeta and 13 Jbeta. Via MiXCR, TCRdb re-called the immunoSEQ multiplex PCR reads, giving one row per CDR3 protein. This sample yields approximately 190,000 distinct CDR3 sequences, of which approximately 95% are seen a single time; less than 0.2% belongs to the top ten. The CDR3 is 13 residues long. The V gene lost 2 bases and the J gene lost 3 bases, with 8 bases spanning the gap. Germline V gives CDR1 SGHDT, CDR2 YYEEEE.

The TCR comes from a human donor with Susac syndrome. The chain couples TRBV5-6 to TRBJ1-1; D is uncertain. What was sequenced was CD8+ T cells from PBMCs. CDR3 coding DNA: TGTGCCAGCAGCTTCGGGCACTACACTGAAGCTTTCTTT. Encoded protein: CASSFGHYTEAFF.